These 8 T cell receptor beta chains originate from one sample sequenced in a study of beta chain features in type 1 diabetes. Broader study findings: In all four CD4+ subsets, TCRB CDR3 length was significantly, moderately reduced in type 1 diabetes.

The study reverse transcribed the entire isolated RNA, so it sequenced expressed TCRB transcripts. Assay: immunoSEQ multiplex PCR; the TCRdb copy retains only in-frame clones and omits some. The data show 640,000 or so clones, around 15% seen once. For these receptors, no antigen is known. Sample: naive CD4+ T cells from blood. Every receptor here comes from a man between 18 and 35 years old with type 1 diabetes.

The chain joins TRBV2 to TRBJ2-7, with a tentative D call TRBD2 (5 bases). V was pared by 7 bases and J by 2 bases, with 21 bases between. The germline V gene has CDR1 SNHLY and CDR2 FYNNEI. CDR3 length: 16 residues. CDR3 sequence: CASMGVEWGAPYEQYF. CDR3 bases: TGTGCCAGCATGGGCGTGGAGTGGGGAGCTCCCTACGAGCAGTACTTC.

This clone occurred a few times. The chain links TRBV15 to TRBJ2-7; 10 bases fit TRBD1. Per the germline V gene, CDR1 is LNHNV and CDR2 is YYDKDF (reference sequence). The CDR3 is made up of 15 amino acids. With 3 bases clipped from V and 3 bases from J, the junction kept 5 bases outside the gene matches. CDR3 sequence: CATSSGQGGFYEQYF. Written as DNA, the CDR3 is TGTGCCACCAGCAGTGGACAGGGGGGATTCTACGAGCAGTACTTC. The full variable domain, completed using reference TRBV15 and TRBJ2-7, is DAMVIQNPRYQVTQFGKPVTLSCSQTLNHNVMYWYQQKSSQAPKLLFHYYDKDFNNEADTPDNFQSRRPNTSFCFLDIRSPGLGDTAMYLCATSSGQGGFYEQYFGPGTRLTVT.

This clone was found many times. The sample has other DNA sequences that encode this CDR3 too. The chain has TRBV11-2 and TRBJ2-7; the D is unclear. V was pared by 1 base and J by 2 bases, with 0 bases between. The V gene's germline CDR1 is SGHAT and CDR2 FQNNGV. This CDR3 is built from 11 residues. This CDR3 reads CASSLAYEQYF. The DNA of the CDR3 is TGTGCCAGCAGCTTAGCCTACGAGCAGTACTTC. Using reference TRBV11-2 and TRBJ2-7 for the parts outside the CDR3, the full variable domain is EAGVAQSPRYKIIEKRQSVAFWCNPISGHATLYWYQQILGQGPKLLIQFQNNGVVDDSQLPKDRFSAERLKGVDSTLKIQPAKLEDSAVYLCASSLAYEQYFGPGTRLTVT.

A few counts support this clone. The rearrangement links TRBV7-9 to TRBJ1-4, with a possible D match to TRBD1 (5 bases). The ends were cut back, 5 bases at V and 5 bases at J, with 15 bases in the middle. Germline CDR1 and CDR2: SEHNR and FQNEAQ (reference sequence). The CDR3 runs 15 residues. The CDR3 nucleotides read TGTGCCAGCAGCCCACCCCAGGGTGGGAATGAAAAACTGTTTTTT. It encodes CASSPPQGGNEKLFF.

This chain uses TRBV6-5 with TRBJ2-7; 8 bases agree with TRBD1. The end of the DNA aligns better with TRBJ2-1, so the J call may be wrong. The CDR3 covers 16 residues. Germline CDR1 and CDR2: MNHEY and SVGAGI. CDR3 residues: CASSYSKQGGANEQFF. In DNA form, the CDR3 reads TGTGCCAGCAGTTACTCGAAACAGGGGGGTGCGAATGAGCAGTTCTTC.

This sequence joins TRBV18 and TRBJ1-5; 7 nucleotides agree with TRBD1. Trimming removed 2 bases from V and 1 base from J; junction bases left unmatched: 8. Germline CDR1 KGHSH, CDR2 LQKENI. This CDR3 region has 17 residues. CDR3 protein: CASSPNGGGTSNQPQHF. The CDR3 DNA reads TGTGCCAGCTCACCAAACGGAGGGGGCACGAGCAATCAGCCCCAGCATTTT.

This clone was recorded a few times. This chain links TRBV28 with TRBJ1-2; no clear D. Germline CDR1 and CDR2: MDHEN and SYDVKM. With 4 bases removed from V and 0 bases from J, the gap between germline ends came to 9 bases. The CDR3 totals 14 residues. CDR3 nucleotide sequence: TGTGCCAGCAGTTGGACGGCGACTAACTATGGCTACACCTTC. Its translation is CASSWTATNYGYTF.

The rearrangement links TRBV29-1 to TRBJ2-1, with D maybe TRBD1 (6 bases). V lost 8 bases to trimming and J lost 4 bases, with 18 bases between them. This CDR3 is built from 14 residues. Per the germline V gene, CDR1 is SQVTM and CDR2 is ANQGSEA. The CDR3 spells CSSRTALIYNEQFF. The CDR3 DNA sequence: TGCAGCTCCCGGACAGCTCTTATTTACAATGAGCAGTTCTTC.